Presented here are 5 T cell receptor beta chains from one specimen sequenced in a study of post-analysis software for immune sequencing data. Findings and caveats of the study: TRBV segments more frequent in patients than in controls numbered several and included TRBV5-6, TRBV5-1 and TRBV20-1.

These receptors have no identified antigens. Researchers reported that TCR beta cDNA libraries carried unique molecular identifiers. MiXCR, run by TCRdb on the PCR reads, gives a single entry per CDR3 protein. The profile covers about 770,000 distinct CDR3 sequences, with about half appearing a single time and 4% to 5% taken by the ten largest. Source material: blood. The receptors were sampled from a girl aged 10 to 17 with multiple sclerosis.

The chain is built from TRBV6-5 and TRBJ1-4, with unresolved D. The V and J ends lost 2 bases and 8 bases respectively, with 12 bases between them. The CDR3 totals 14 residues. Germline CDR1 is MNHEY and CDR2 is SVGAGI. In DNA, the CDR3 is TGTGCCAGCAGTTACGGTCAGCGAGGAGAAAAACTGTTTTTT. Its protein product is CASSYGQRGEKLFF.

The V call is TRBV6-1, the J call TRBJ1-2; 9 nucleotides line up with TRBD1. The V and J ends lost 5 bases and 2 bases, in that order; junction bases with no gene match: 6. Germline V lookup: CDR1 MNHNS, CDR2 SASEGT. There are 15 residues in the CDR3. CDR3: CASSQSGTGNYGYTF. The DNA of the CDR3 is TGTGCCAGCAGTCAGTCCGGGACAGGGAACTATGGCTACACCTTC.

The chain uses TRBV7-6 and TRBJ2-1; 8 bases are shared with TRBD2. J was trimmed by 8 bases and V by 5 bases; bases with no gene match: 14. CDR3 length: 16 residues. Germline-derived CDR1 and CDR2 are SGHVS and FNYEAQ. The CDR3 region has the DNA TGTGCCAGCAGCAAAATTAGCGGGATAAGAGGCGATGAGCAGTTCTTC. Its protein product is CASSKISGIRGDEQFF. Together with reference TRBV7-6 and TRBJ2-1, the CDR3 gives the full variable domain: GAGVSQSPRYKVTKRGQDVALRCDPISGHVSLYWYRQALGQGPEFLTYFNYEAQQDKSGLPNDRFSAERPEGSISTLTIQRTEQRDSAMYRCASSKISGIRGDEQFFGPGTRLTVL.

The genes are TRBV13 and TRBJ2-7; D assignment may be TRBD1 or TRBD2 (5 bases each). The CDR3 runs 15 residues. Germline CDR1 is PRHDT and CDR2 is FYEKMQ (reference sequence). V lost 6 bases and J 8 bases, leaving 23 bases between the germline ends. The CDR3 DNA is TGTGCCAGCAGTCACCGGGACGCCAAGCCAGGCAAGCAGTACTTC. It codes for CASSHRDAKPGKQYF. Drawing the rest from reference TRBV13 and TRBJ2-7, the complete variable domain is AAGVIQSPRHLIKEKRETATLKCYPIPRHDTVYWYQQGPGQDPQFLISFYEKMQSDKGSIPDRFSAQQFSDYHSELNMSSLELGDSALYFCASSHRDAKPGKQYFGPGTRLTVT.

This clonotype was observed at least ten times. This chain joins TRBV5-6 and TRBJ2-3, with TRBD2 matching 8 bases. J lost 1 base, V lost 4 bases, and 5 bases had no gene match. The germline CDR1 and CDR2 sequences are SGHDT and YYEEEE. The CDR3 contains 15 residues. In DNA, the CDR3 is TGTGCCAGCAGCCCCAGCGGGAGAGGCACAGATACGCAGTATTTT. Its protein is CASSPSGRGTDTQYF.